This section outlines one TCR beta chain sequence together with its context. What it binds is unknown. This entry belongs to a study of cytomegalovirus exposure and HLA in healthy donors. Vbeta (60) and Jbeta (13) primers were used in the PCR. TCRdb keeps only in-frame clones here, not all; method: immunoSEQ multiplex PCR. The repertoire holds 100,000 or so clones, with nearly 80% as singletons. Regarding the study as a whole: Presence/absence analyses treated sequencing depth as roughly uniform across donors. Certain sequence variants were highly shared and formed a cluster, and this cluster was likely a sequencing artifact.

V lost 1 base, J lost 11 bases, and 16 bases stayed unmatched. The CDR3 is 18 residues long. Per the germline V gene, CDR1 is MNHNS and CDR2 is SASEGT. The sample taken for sequencing was PBMCs. The sequence was collected from a woman in her thirties or forties in good health and CMV-seropositive. The chain uses TRBV6-1 and TRBJ1-4; 10 positions match TRBD1. The chain's CDR3 is CASSEVTHAGQGLQKLFF. CDR3 coding DNA: TGTGCCAGCAGTGAAGTAACTCATGCGGGACAGGGGCTTCAGAAACTGTTTTTT.